Listed below are T cell receptor beta chains from one sample, sequenced in a study of blood T cell repertoires in COVID-19. The repertoire was sequenced with immunoSEQ multiplex PCR; TCRdb's copy has only in-frame clones and lacks some. This sample carries approximately 70,000 clones, 80% of them seen once, and the ten largest clones take over 15%. The material sequenced was peripheral blood. These receptors all come from a man in his sixties or seventies who had recovered from COVID-19. CDR3s include the opening cysteine and the closing phenylalanine or tryptophan. A D gene is named only where the DNA matches it firmly. Where a row states a size, it is once, few, many or the class of an expanded clone; other rows omit it.

d_call | j_call | v_call | clone_size | cdr3_aa
TRBD1 | TRBJ1-3 | TRBV3-1/TRBV3-2 | - | CASSQALRPGTGVLGNTIYF
- | TRBJ2-3 | TRBV6-1 | - | CASSEGLADTQYF
- | TRBJ2-3 | TRBV6-6 | - | CASSRGPQGTSTDTQYF
- | TRBJ1-5 | TRBV19 | - | CASSSGVGQPQHF
TRBD2 | TRBJ2-7 | TRBV4-1 | - | CASSRAGRNEQYF
TRBD1 | TRBJ1-2 | TRBV11-2 | - | CASSSYPSGTGYGYTF
- | TRBJ2-7 | TRBV27 | - | CASSLNLYTYEQYF
- | TRBJ1-1 | TRBV27 | - | CASSFRSGRGTEAFF
- | TRBJ2-7 | TRBV27 | - | CASSLQNNYEQYF
- | TRBJ2-6 | TRBV2 | - | CASTLSGANVLTF
- | TRBJ1-2 | TRBV12-3/TRBV12-4 | - | CASSQWAGDGYTF
- | TRBJ1-5 | TRBV6-2/TRBV6-3 | - | CASSYATGSGQPQHF
- | TRBJ2-2 | TRBV2 | - | CASNTGGGNTGELFF
- | TRBJ2-3 | TRBV7-2 | - | CASAPPGDTQYF
TRBD2 | TRBJ2-3 | TRBV2 | - | CASTSGVSTDTQYF
- | TRBJ2-5 | TRBV10-3 | - | CAIQGVGETQYF
TRBD1 | TRBJ2-5 | TRBV10-3 | few | CAISENQGVYQETQYF
- | TRBJ1-1 | TRBV30 | - | CAWSNTAGRGAFF
- | TRBJ2-5 | TRBV5-1 | - | CASSLNNPGETQYF
TRBD1 | TRBJ2-5 | TRBV2 | - | CASSMDRGAETQYF
- | TRBJ2-7 | TRBV7-2 | - | CASSYSSYEQYF
- | TRBJ1-4 | TRBV2 | few | CASSEKRGKDEKLFF
TRBD1 | TRBJ1-1 | TRBV29-1 | - | CSVAGIPGGTEAFF
TRBD2 | TRBJ2-7 | TRBV6-6 | - | CASTPLAGGKGEQYF
- | TRBJ2-5 | TRBV7-9 | - | CASSIRPGGETQYF
- | TRBJ2-7 | TRBV6-2/TRBV6-3 | - | CASSLPLSGEGVYEQYF
- | TRBJ2-2 | TRBV2 | - | CASRIRQPGELFF
- | TRBJ2-7 | TRBV5-1 | - | CASSLAWESSYEQYF
- | TRBJ2-6 | TRBV15 | - | CATSRVISSGANVLTF
TRBD2 | TRBJ2-7 | TRBV5-1 | - | CASSTTSGEYEQYF
- | TRBJ1-5 | TRBV6-5 | - | CASSSRRDQPQHF
TRBD1 | TRBJ2-1 | TRBV7-3 | - | CASSPGDSEQFF
TRBD1 | TRBJ2-1 | TRBV2 | - | CASSRGNEQFF
TRBD1 | TRBJ1-1 | TRBV18 | few | CASSPWTGNFVWATEAFF
- | TRBJ1-6 | TRBV7-8 | - | CASTSDHAAPLHF
- | TRBJ1-3 | TRBV9 | - | CASSVGRQRNTIYF
TRBD1 | TRBJ2-2 | TRBV18 | - | CASSPQRTGGVGFSAGELFF
- | TRBJ2-1 | TRBV4-1 | once | CASSQDGWQGEVREQFF
- | TRBJ1-1 | TRBV5-4 | - | CASSLVYRGNTEAFF
- | TRBJ1-4 | TRBV3-1/TRBV3-2 | once | CASSHIVGSDEKLFF
- | TRBJ1-5 | TRBV27 | - | CASSSLGAGIDQPQHF
- | TRBJ1-1 | TRBV5-1 | - | CASSSGLGGTEAFF
TRBD2 | TRBJ2-7 | TRBV6-2/TRBV6-3 | - | CASSRWTSGSSYEQYF
TRBD2 | TRBJ2-1 | TRBV4-2 | - | CASSQEVSGGKYNEQFF
- | TRBJ2-3 | TRBV7-9 | - | CASSLAVSGNRNTDTQYF
TRBD1 | TRBJ1-4 | TRBV5-1 | - | CASSLGFGTENEKLFF
TRBD2 | TRBJ2-1 | TRBV9 | few | CASSPEGRGRIAGEYNEQFF
- | TRBJ1-2 | TRBV3-1/TRBV3-2 | - | CASSQVMQGTSGYTF
TRBD2 | TRBJ2-1 | TRBV6-4 | - | CASSDSSRGGTYNEQFF
TRBD2 | TRBJ2-1 | TRBV4-1 | - | CASSQQGLETEQFF
TRBD2 | TRBJ2-1 | TRBV7-3 | - | CASSLTIAGAYNEQFF
TRBD1 | TRBJ1-4 | TRBV30 | - | CAWSRQGAGKLFF
- | TRBJ1-2 | TRBV5-5 | - | CASSLGGQGFNYTF
TRBD1 | TRBJ1-1 | TRBV4-3 | - | CASSQANRGNTEAFF